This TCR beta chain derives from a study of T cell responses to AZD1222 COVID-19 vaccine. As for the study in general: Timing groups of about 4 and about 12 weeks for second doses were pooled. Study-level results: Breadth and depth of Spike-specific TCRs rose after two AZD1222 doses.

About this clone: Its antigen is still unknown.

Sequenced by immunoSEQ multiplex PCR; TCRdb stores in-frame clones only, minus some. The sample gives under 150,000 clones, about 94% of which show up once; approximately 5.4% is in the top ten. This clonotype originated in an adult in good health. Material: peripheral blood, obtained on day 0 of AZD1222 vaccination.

This CDR3 reads CASSQVLILLGDRETQYF. CDR3 in DNA: TGTGCCAGCAGCCAAGTCTTAATACTTTTAGGGGATCGGGAGACCCAGTACTTC. The gene calls are TRBV3-1 (or the pseudogene TRBV3-2) and TRBJ2-5; the D gene is possibly TRBD1 (5 bases). Per the germline V gene, CDR1 is LGHDT and CDR2 is YNNKEL (reference sequence). The germline V and J ends were trimmed by 1 base and 5 bases, with 23 bases remaining between them. This CDR3 spans 18 amino acids.